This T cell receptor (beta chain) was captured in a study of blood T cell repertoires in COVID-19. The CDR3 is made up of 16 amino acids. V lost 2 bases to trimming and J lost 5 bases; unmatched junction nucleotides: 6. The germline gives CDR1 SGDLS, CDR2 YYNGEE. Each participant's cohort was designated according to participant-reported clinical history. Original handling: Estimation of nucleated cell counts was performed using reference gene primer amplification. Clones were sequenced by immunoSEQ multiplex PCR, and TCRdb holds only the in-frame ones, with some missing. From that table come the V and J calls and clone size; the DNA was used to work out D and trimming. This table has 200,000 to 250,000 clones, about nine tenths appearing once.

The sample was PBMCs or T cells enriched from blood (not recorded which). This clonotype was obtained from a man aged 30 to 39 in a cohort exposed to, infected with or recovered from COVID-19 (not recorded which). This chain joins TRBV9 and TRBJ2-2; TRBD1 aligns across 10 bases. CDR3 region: CASSVRQGASTGELFF. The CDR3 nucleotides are TGTGCCAGCAGCGTGAGACAGGGGGCCTCGACCGGGGAGCTGTTTTTT.